The 11 T cell receptor beta chains reported below all come from one sample, sequenced in a study of blood T cell repertoires in COVID-19. Sequenced by immunoSEQ multiplex PCR; TCRdb stores in-frame clones only, minus some. The profile shows nearly 350,000 clones, around 91% of them singletons. The sequenced sample was peripheral blood. The receptors shown here come from a woman in her late teens or twenties who had recovered from COVID-19.

The chain has TRBV9 and TRBJ2-1, with TRBD2 identical over 8 bases. The ends lost 3 bases at V and 3 bases at J; junction bases unmatched: 5. Germline loops: CDR1 SGDLS, CDR2 YYNGEE. The length of the CDR3 is 15 residues. The CDR3 sequence: CASSEAGEYYNEQFF. In DNA, the CDR3 is TGTGCCAGCAGCGAAGCGGGAGAGTACTACAATGAGCAGTTCTTC.

The chain couples TRBV5-4 to TRBJ2-5; TRBD1 is a possible D gene (5 bases). With 2 bases removed from V and 1 base from J, the gap between germline ends came to 9 bases. Germline CDR1 reads SGHNT; CDR2 reads YYREEE (reference sequence). The CDR3 loop spans 14 amino acids. CDR3 in DNA: TGTGCCAGCAGCTTAGGCAGGGCCCAAGAGACCCAGTACTTC. Translating gives CASSLGRAQETQYF.

The chain couples TRBV6-1 to TRBJ2-7; 10 positions agree with TRBD2. The germline V gene has CDR1 MNHNS and CDR2 SASEGT. The trim removed 0 bases at V and 7 bases at J, leaving 12 bases unmatched. This CDR3 has 17 residues. Here the CDR3 reads CASSEARLAGVTREQYV. In DNA, the CDR3 is TGTGCCAGCAGTGAAGCGCGGCTAGCGGGAGTTACAAGGGAGCAGTACGTC.

The chain is built from TRBV2 and TRBJ2-3, with TRBD2 matching over 15 bases. Trimming took 3 bases from V and 2 from J; bases not matched to a gene: 12. The CDR3 runs 20 residues. Per germline, CDR1 SNHLY and CDR2 FYNNEI. CDR3 amino acids: CASSDSDPGLAGGNTDTQYF. The CDR3 bases are TGTGCCAGCAGTGACTCCGATCCGGGACTAGCGGGAGGCAACACAGATACGCAGTATTTT.

V and J are TRBV12-3 or TRBV12-4 and TRBJ1-5, with 7 bases fitting TRBD1. Unmatched junction bases numbered 9, after V lost 6 bases and J lost 10 bases. The CDR3 is made up of 13 amino acids. The CDR3 DNA is TGTGCCAGCAGCCCGGCCAGGACAGGCCCCCAGCATTTT. Its translation: CASSPARTGPQHF.

The chain joins TRBV7-6 to TRBJ1-1; 7 nucleotides line up with TRBD1. CDR1 is SGHVS and CDR2 is FNYEAQ in the germline V gene. The CDR3 is 14 amino acids. V lost 6 bases to trimming and J lost 0 bases; unmatched junction nucleotides: 4. The CDR3 loop is CASSLTGMNTEAFF. DNA for the CDR3: TGTGCCAGCAGTTTGACAGGGATGAACACTGAAGCTTTCTTT.

The rearrangement joins TRBV28 to TRBJ2-1, with D perhaps TRBD1 (5 bases). The CDR3 totals 13 residues. Germline CDR1 is MDHEN and CDR2 is SYDVKM. Trimming pared 6 bases from V and 7 bases from J, leaving 13 bases between. Here the CDR3 DNA reads TGTGCCAGCAGGGACACCAAGAGAAATGAGCAGTTCTTC. Amino acid sequence: CASRDTKRNEQFF. Supplemented by reference TRBV28 and TRBJ2-1, the full variable domain reads DVKVTQSSRYLVKRTGEKVFLECVQDMDHENMFWYRQDPGLGLRLIYFSYDVKMKEKGDIPEGYSVSREKKERFSLILESASTNQTSMYLCASRDTKRNEQFFGPGTRLTVL.

This clone was counted between two and nine times. This rearrangement joins TRBV30 to TRBJ2-1; 7 bases are shared with TRBD2. The germline gives CDR1 GTSNPN, CDR2 SVGIG (reference sequence). This CDR3 has 13 residues. Unmatched junction bases numbered 4, after V lost 0 bases and J lost 8 bases. The CDR3 here is CAWSVLSGDEQFF. As DNA, the CDR3 is TGTGCCTGGAGTGTACTGAGCGGGGATGAGCAGTTCTTC. Full variable domain (outside the CDR3, taken from reference TRBV30 and TRBJ2-1): SQTIHQWPATLVQPVGSPLSLECTVEGTSNPNLYWYRQAAGRGLQLLFYSVGIGQISSEVPQNLSASRPQDRQFILSSKKLLLSDSGFYLCAWSVLSGDEQFFGPGTRLTVL.

A single count supports this clone. The chain is built from TRBV19 and TRBJ1-1; D remains unclear. CDR3 size: 15 residues. V gave up 3 bases and J gave up 1 base, with 12 bases separating them. Germline V gene lookup returns CDR1 LNHDA and CDR2 SQIVND (reference sequence). CDR3 region: CASSIGVHRNTEAFF. For the CDR3, the DNA is TGTGCCAGTAGTATTGGTGTCCACAGGAACACTGAAGCTTTCTTT.

This clone was counted a single time. The chain employs TRBV5-8 and TRBJ2-7; D may be TRBD2 (5 bases). CDR1 is SGHTS and CDR2 is YDEGEE in the germline V gene. CDR3 length: 11 residues. The V end was cut by 3 bases, the J end by 6 bases, with 7 bases between. The CDR3 DNA reads TGTGCCAGCAGCTGGACTGGCGAGCAGTACGTC. This gives the protein CASSWTGEQYV.

The rearrangement joins TRBV6-5 to TRBJ2-2; no definite D call. Trimming took off 6 bases at V and 0 bases at J, with 8 bases between the two ends. From germline, CDR1 is MNHEY and CDR2 SVGAGI. The CDR3 runs to 14 residues. The CDR3 loop reads CASRRSANTGELFF. The CDR3 nucleotides are TGTGCCAGCAGGCGGTCGGCGAACACCGGGGAGCTGTTTTTT.